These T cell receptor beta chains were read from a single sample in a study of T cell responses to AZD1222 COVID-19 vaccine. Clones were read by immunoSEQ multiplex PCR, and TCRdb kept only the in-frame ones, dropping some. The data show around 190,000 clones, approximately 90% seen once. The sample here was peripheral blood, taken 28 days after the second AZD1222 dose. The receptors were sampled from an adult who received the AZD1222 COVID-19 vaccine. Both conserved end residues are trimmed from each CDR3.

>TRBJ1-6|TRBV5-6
ASSLGPSSYNSPLH
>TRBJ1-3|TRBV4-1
ASSQASASSGNTIY
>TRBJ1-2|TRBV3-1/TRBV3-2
ASSQVTDGYT
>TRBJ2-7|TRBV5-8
ASSLRGQGEQY
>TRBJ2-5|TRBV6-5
ASSHSRETQY
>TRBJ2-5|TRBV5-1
ASSLRGRAETQY
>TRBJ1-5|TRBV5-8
ASSLRAGANQPQH
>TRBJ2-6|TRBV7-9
ASSLRVSGANVLT
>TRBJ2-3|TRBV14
ASSLGGHSDTQY
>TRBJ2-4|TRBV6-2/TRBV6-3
ASSYHRTGAAKNIQY
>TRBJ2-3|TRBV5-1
ASSRRVAAASTDTQY
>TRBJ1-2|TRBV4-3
ASSQDERAALNYGYT
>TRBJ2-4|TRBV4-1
ASSQDLGRDIQY
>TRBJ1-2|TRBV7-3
ASSLEPSRDGYT
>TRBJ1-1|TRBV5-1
ASRFRAGRIEAF
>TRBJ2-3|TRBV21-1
ASRFSGTDTQY
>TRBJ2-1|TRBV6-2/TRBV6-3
ASSTNPARRGPGRNEQF
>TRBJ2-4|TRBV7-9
ASSLELAGGVAKNIQY
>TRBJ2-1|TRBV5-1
ASSLAGQLYNEQF
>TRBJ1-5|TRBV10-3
AISDSGTGLKPQH
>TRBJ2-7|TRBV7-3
ASSLGGQGASEQY
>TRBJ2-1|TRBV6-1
ASSEERRALYNEQF
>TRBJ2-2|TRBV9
ASSVFGLANTGELF
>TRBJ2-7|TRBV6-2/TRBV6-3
ASSYEGLAGGPYEQY
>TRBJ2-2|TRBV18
ASSPATQGSGELF
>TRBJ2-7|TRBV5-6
ASSWGLAEASYEQY
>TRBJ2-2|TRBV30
AWSRSRGTGELF
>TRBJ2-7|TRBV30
AWGTGVGEQY
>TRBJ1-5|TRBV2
ASGRLGSNQPQH
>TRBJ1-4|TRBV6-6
ASSAGTGNEKLF
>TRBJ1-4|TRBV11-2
ASSLDLGSTNEKLF
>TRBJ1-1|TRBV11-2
ASSPLGHNTEAF
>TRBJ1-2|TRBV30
AWSVLRTYYGYT
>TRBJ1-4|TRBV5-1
ASRPGWDNQEKLF
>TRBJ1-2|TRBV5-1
ASSVGPSTYGYT
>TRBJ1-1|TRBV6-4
ASSTPAMNTEAF
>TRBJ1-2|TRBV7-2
ASSEGQGGEGIYGYT
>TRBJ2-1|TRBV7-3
ASSSRGGVYNEQF
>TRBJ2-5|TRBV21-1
ASSKERYRASGQETQY
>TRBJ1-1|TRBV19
ASSTGPRNTEAF
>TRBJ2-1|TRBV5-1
ASSDTGFSYNEQF
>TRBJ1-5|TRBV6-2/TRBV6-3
ASSDGQGNQPQH
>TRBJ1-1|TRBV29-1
SVEEPAGMRAEAF
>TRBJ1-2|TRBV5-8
ASTPGTLYGYT
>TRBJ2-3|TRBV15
ATSRPASGRASQY
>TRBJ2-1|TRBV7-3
ASSWRLAGYNEQF
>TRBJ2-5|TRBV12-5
ASGLGTLVGKETQY
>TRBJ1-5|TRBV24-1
ATSDRPGSNQPQH
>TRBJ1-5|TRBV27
ASSRMGGGGNQPQH
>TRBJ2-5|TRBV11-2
ASSATGTTYQETQY
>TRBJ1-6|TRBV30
AWSGAPNSPLH
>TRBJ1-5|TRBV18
ASSHGHLNQPQH
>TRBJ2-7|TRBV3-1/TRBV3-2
ASSRGGLAHEQY